The 28 T cell receptor beta chains below come from one sample, sequenced in a study of shared clonotypes between healthy human individuals. Libraries were prepared by immunoSEQ multiplex PCR; TCRdb keeps only in-frame clonotypes and omits some of them. The sample holds about 490,000 clones; over 70% are singletons and the top ten take about an eighth. Sample: PBMCs. These receptors all come from a woman between 40 and 55 years old in good health. Some clones in this sample may be carry-over from other donors' samples.

The J gene is TRBJ1-3, the V gene TRBV6-6; perhaps TRBD1 as D (5 bases). This CDR3 region has 14 residues. Trimming removed 9 bases at V and 0 bases at J, with 12 bases between. Germline CDR1 is MNHNY and CDR2 is SVGAGI (reference sequence). CDR3 in DNA: TGTGCCAGTTCATCGGGGGTCTCTGGAAACACCATATATTTT. Translating it yields CASSSGVSGNTIYF.

This clone was detected a few times. The same CDR3 can be traced to other DNA sequences in this sample. The rearrangement links TRBV18 to TRBJ1-4; D remains ambiguous. Germline CDR1 reads KGHSH; CDR2 reads LQKENI. CDR3 length: 13 amino acids. V lost 2 bases and J 2 bases, leaving 3 bases between the germline ends. The CDR3 protein is CASSPGTNEKLFF. CDR3 coding DNA: TGTGCCAGCTCACCAGGGACTAATGAAAAACTGTTTTTT.

The chain has TRBV2 and TRBJ1-2; D is perhaps TRBD1 (6 bases). V dropped 11 bases and J dropped 10 bases, with 20 bases sitting between them. The CDR3 consists of 12 residues. In germline, CDR1 is SNHLY, CDR2 FYNNEI. The CDR3: CAGRRTAFDYTF. The CDR3 nucleotides read TGTGCCGGCCGGAGGACAGCCTTCGACTACACCTTC.

For this clone: A much larger clone sits a single nucleotide away, making a read error possible. The chain joins TRBV9 to TRBJ1-1; 7 bases align to TRBD1. Germline values: CDR1 SGDLS, CDR2 YYNGEE. CDR3 length equals 15 residues. The CDR3 bases are TGTGCCAGCAGCCCATCCGGGGACAGCTACACTAAAGCTTTCTTT. This translates into CASSPSGDSYTKAFF.

Ten or more counts support this clone. J is TRBJ2-3 and V is TRBV15, with TRBD1 matching over 9 bases. The junction had 4 bases not matched to a gene; V was cut back by 3 bases and J by 0 bases. The length of the CDR3 is 16 residues. Germline V lookup: CDR1 LNHNV, CDR2 YYDKDF (reference sequence). The CDR3, as DNA: TGTGCCACCAGCAGGGGACAGGGTTTTAGCACAGATACGCAGTATTTT. Residues: CATSRGQGFSTDTQYF.

The chain recombines TRBV28 with TRBJ1-2; D is ambiguous. Trimming removed 1 base at V and 8 bases at J, with 11 bases between. The CDR3 spans 13 residues. The germline V gene encodes CDR1 MDHEN and CDR2 SYDVKM. The chain's CDR3 is CASSLSTVFGYTF. The CDR3 DNA follows: TGTGCCAGCAGTTTATCAACCGTTTTCGGCTACACCTTC.

A remark on this clone: It is likely a read error: a sequence one base away is far more abundant. The CDR3 sequence: CSAIRTYEQYF. DNA of the CDR3: TGCAGTGCAATACGGACCTACGAGCAGTACTTC. The chain carries TRBV20-1 and TRBJ2-7; D gene unclear. The V end lost 6 bases, the J end lost 2 bases, and 8 bases lay between the germline ends. Germline V CDR1 and CDR2: DFQATT, SNEGSKA (reference sequence). The CDR3 runs 11 residues.

This clone was observed a handful of times. V and J are TRBV7-3 and TRBJ1-5; D perhaps matches TRBD1 (6 bases). V shed 11 bases and J shed 6 bases, with 26 bases lying between them. This CDR3 is built from 16 residues. The germline gives CDR1 SGHTA, CDR2 FQGTGA. The CDR3, as DNA: TGTGCCCCCAACACCCAGGGCAGGGGACTGAGTCAGCCCCAGCATTTT. Protein: CAPNTQGRGLSQPQHF.

This clone was picked up a small number of times. The J gene is TRBJ2-5, the V gene TRBV4-2; TRBD2 matches at 7 bases. V gave up 1 base and J gave up 1 base; unmatched junction bases: 3. Germline assignment: CDR1 LGHNA and CDR2 YNFKEQ. This CDR3 is 15 amino acids long. This chain's CDR3 is CASSQGGGAQETQYF. As DNA, the CDR3 is TGTGCCAGCAGCCAAGGCGGGGGAGCCCAAGAGACCCAGTACTTC.

This clone was seen only once. The likely explanation is a read error, given a far larger clone one base away. The chain joins TRBV28 to TRBJ1-4; TRBD1 is a possible D gene (6 bases). This CDR3 has 15 amino acids. Between the trimmed V and J ends, which lost 6 bases and 6 bases, there was a span of 17 bases. Germline assignment: CDR1 MDHEN and CDR2 SYDVKM. CDR3 DNA: TGTGCCAGCAGACCTCACGGACAGCATGATGAAAAACTGTTTTTT. Amino acid sequence: CASRPHGQHDEKLFF.

This clone came up once. J is TRBJ2-1 and V is TRBV5-1, with 10 positions matching TRBD2. Germline CDR1 reads SGHRS; CDR2 reads YFSETQ. Trimming took 0 bases from V and 0 from J; bases not matched to a gene: 6. The CDR3 is 18 amino acids. The CDR3 sequence: CASSLGGTSASSYNEQFF. CDR3 bases: TGCGCCAGCAGCTTGGGTGGGACTAGCGCTAGCTCCTACAATGAGCAGTTCTTC.

The CDR3 loop is CASSPGQGPYFNEKLFF. The DNA for the CDR3 is TGCGCCAGCAGCCCAGGACAGGGGCCGTATTTCAATGAAAAACTGTTTTTT. V usage is TRBV5-1 and J usage is TRBJ1-4, with 9 bases identical to TRBD1. This CDR3 spans 17 amino acids. The ends lost 4 bases at V and 5 bases at J; junction bases unmatched: 12. Germline V gene lookup returns CDR1 SGHRS and CDR2 YFSETQ.

The J gene is TRBJ1-4, the V gene TRBV6-1, with D perhaps TRBD1 (6 bases). Germline V lookup: CDR1 MNHNS, CDR2 SASEGT. The length of the CDR3 is 15 residues. V lost 3 bases to trimming and J lost 4 bases, with 12 bases between them. CDR3 sequence: CASSEGAGNNEKLFF. CDR3 bases: TGTGCCAGCAGTGAGGGGGCTGGGAATAATGAAAAACTGTTTTTT.

The rearrangement joins TRBV30 to TRBJ2-7; maybe TRBD1 (7 bases). V lost 6 bases, J lost 2 bases, and 8 bases lay in between. CDR3 length: 11 residues. Germline V gives CDR1 GTSNPN, CDR2 SVGIG (reference sequence). CDR3 residues: CACRGAYEQYF. The CDR3, as DNA: TGTGCCTGCAGGGGGGCCTACGAGCAGTACTTC.

This rearrangement joins TRBV14 to TRBJ2-7; 13 nucleotides match TRBD2. From germline, CDR1 is SGHDN and CDR2 FVKESK. The V gene end was trimmed by 4 bases and the J gene end by 5 bases; junction bases not matched to a gene: 5. CDR3 length: 15 residues. The CDR3 here is CASSRLAGGADEQYF. The CDR3 nucleotides read TGTGCCAGCAGCCGACTAGCGGGAGGAGCCGACGAGCAGTACTTC.

The rearrangement uses TRBV11-1 and TRBJ2-1; D is ambiguous. CDR1 is SGHAT and CDR2 is FQDESV in the germline V gene (reference sequence). The CDR3 is 16 amino acids. V was pared by 7 bases and J by 4 bases, with 20 bases between. The CDR3 DNA reads as TGTGCCAGCACCTCGGCTTCTATAGCAGATTACAATGAGCAGTTCTTC. It yields the protein CASTSASIADYNEQFF.

The chain has TRBV7-3 and TRBJ2-2; unclear D gene. Germline V gene sequence: CDR1 SGHTA, CDR2 FQGTGA. This CDR3 comprises 11 residues. CDR3 DNA: TGTCCCACTTTGCGGACCGGGGAGCTGTTTTTT. This encodes CPTLRTGELFF.

The chain is built from TRBV15 and TRBJ1-5; D perhaps matches TRBD1 (5 bases). Trimming stripped 0 bases from V and 2 bases from J, with 14 bases between. Germline lookup yields CDR1 LNHNV and CDR2 YYDKDF (reference sequence). This CDR3 is 17 amino acids long. In nucleotides, the CDR3 is TGTGCCACCAGCAGAGAGGCCGGGGGTAGGGGCAATCAGCCCCAGCATTTT. Its translation is CATSREAGGRGNQPQHF.

The rearrangement links TRBV7-3 to TRBJ2-1; maybe TRBD2 (6 bases). CDR3 length equals 15 residues. Germline V gives CDR1 SGHTA, CDR2 FQGTGA. Trimming pared 5 bases from V and 5 bases from J, leaving 16 bases between. The DNA of the CDR3 is TGTGCCAGCAGCCCGTCCCGGAGGGGTGACAATGAGCAGTTCTTC. Protein product: CASSPSRRGDNEQFF.

About this clone: This sample includes further DNA sequences coding for the same CDR3. CDR3 DNA: TGTGCCAGTACGCCGCAACGGGATACGCAGTATTTT. It codes for CASTPQRDTQYF. The chain uses TRBV6-1 and TRBJ2-3, with D unresolved. V was pared by 9 bases and J by 6 bases, with 13 bases between. The germline V gene has CDR1 MNHNS and CDR2 SASEGT. CDR3 size: 12 residues.

Concerning this clone: A far larger clone lies a single base away; this is likely a read error. The chain has TRBV19 and TRBJ1-2; weak D call: TRBD1 (5 bases). Trimming stripped 5 bases from V and 8 bases from J, with 15 bases between. Looked up from germline, CDR1 is LNHDA and CDR2 is SQIVND (reference sequence). The CDR3 is made up of 13 amino acids. In DNA, the CDR3 is TGTGCCAGTAGTGCGGATCCCCAGGGAGGCTACACCTTC. Translation: CASSADPQGGYTF.

This chain joins TRBV29-1 and TRBJ2-5; D possibly uses TRBD1 or TRBD2 (5 bases each). Germline lookup yields CDR1 SQVTM and CDR2 ANQGSEA. The V and J ends lost 4 bases and 0 bases respectively, with 9 bases between them. The CDR3 runs to 13 residues. CDR3 loop: CSVGGTNQETQYF. CDR3 in DNA: TGCAGCGTTGGGGGGACCAACCAAGAGACCCAGTACTTC.

The CDR3 coding sequence is TGTGCCAGCAGTCGAACGACAGGCTACGAGCAGTACTTC. Translated, it gives CASSRTTGYEQYF. The chain links TRBV6-5 to TRBJ2-7; D perhaps matches TRBD1 (6 bases). This CDR3 comprises 13 residues. Per the germline V gene, CDR1 is MNHEY and CDR2 is SVGAGI. Trimming stripped 5 bases from V and 3 bases from J, with 11 bases between.

About this clone itself: A much larger clone is a single base away; this may be a read error. Other DNA sequences in the same sample also yield this CDR3. The chain is built from TRBV5-1 and TRBJ2-3; 7 positions agree with TRBD2. The CDR3 extends over 14 amino acids. Germline lookup yields CDR1 SGHRS and CDR2 YFSETQ. CDR3 protein: CASSFSGYTDTQYF. DNA for the CDR3: TGTGCCAGCAGCTTTAGCGGGTACACAGATACGCAGTATTTT.

In regard to this clone: A read error likely explains this, since a far larger clone differs by one base. Other DNA sequences from this sample encode an identical CDR3 as well. The V gene is TRBV7-3, the J gene TRBJ1-1; D is ambiguous. Germline V gives CDR1 SGHTA, CDR2 FQGTGA. The CDR3 runs to 13 residues. The CDR3 sequence: CASSSLMNTEAFF. CDR3 coding DNA: TGTGCCAGCAGCTCACTAATGAATACTGAAGCTTTCTTT. Filled out from reference TRBV7-3 and TRBJ1-1, the complete variable domain reads GAGVSQTPSNKVTEKGKYVELRCDPISGHTALYWYRQSLGQGPEFLIYFQGTGAADDSGLPNDRFFAVRPEGSVSTLKIQRTERGDSAVYLCASSSLMNTEAFFGQGTRLTVV.

This clone was detected many times. This sequence joins TRBV2 and TRBJ1-5; 7 bases are shared with TRBD1. Germline V gene data show CDR1 as SNHLY and CDR2 as FYNNEI. Losses at the gene ends were 6 bases for V and 6 bases for J; bases not matched to a gene: 8. CDR3 length: 14 residues. The DNA of the CDR3 is TGTGCCAGCAGCCCCGACAGGGTATCTCAGCCCCAGCATTTT. Translating it yields CASSPDRVSQPQHF.

This clone was detected a few times. This rearrangement joins TRBV4-3 to TRBJ2-5; D unresolved. The DNA matches TRBJ2-7 better at its end, which makes the J call doubtful. This CDR3 region has 13 residues. Germline V gene sequence: CDR1 LGHNA, CDR2 YSLEER. The DNA for the CDR3 is TGCGCCAGCAGCCAAGAGGTAGGGCCCGAGCAGTACTTC. Translation gives CASSQEVGPEQYF.

The chain is built from TRBV18 and TRBJ2-1; TRBD2 might be the D (5 bases). The CDR3 is 14 residues long. V lost 0 bases, J lost 6 bases, and 9 bases lay in between. Germline CDR1 is KGHSH and CDR2 is LQKENI. CDR3 bases: TGTGCCAGCTCACCACCGCTAGCCGGCAATGAGCAGTTCTTC. Amino acids: CASSPPLAGNEQFF.